This T cell receptor beta chain is from a study of blood T cell repertoires in COVID-19. Per the germline V gene, CDR1 is SQVTM and CDR2 is ANQGSEA. This CDR3 is 14 amino acids long. Trimming pared 0 bases from V and 4 bases from J, leaving 12 bases between. Original processing notes: Estimates of nucleated cell counts were drawn from the amplification of reference gene primers. TCRdb's table, derived via immunoSEQ multiplex PCR, lists solely in-frame clones and lacks some. V and J calls and clone size are those listed in that table; D and trimming were worked out from the DNA. The repertoire holds 40,000 to 45,000 clones, more than 75% seen once, with about 27% in the top ten.

The V gene is TRBV29-1, the J gene TRBJ1-1; a weak D match, TRBD1 (5 bases). The sample consisted of peripheral blood. The receptor's source is a man of 80 years or more with acute or convalescent COVID-19. CDR3 protein: CSVEDSGGSTEAFF. CDR3 DNA: TGCAGCGTTGAAGATTCCGGGGGGAGCACTGAAGCTTTCTTT. Looking up the rest from reference TRBV29-1 and TRBJ1-1 gives the full variable domain: SAVISQKPSRDICQRGTSLTIQCQVDSQVTMMFWYRQQPGQSLTLIATANQGSEATYESGFVIDKFPISRPNLTFSTLTVSNMSPEDSSIYLCSVEDSGGSTEAFFGQGTRLTVV.